The clone carrying this T cell receptor beta chain has a single count. The antigen is not known. The data are from a study of radiotherapy plus CTLA-4 blockade in lung cancer. Study information: With about a third of patients having disease control, objective responses were seen in less than 20%. The study's findings and limits: Some TCR clones had been derived from tumors. These clones expanded in peripheral blood after radiotherapy plus ipilimumab.

The repertoire was sequenced with immunoSEQ multiplex PCR; TCRdb's copy has only in-frame clones and lacks some. The sample has 70,000 to 95,000 clones; about 83% are singletons. Trimming left V 7 bases short and J 0 bases short, with 9 bases between. This CDR3 region has 14 residues. CDR1 is LNHDA and CDR2 is SQIVND in the germline V gene (reference sequence). The starting material was peripheral blood, obtained from a patient treated with radiotherapy plus ipilimumab. V gene TRBV19 combines with J gene TRBJ2-2, with D unclear. This clonotype was sampled from a human donor with non-small cell lung cancer that progressed on radiotherapy plus ipilimumab. The CDR3 here is CASTTEANTGELFF. DNA of the CDR3: TGTGCCAGTACCACAGAAGCGAACACCGGGGAGCTGTTTTTT.